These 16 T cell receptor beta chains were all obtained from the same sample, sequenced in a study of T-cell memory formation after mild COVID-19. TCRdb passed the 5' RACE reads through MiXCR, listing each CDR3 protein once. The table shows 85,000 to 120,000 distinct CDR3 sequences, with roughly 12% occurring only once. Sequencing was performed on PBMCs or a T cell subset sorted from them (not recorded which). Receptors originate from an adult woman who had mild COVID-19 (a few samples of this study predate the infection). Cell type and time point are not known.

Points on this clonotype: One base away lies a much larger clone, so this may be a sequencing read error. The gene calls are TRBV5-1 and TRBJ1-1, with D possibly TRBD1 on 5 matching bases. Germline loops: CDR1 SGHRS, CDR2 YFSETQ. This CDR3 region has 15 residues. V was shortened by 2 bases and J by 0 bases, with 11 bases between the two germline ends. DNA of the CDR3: TGCGCCAGCAGCTTCCCGCAGGGAGTGAACACTGAAGCTTTCTTT. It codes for CASSFPQGVNTEAFF.

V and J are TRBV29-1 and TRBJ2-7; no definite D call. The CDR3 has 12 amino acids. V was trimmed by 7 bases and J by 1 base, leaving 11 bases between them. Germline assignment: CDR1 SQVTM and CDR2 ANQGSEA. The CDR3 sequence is CSAMDVSYEQYF. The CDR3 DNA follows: TGCAGCGCCATGGACGTATCCTACGAGCAGTACTTC.

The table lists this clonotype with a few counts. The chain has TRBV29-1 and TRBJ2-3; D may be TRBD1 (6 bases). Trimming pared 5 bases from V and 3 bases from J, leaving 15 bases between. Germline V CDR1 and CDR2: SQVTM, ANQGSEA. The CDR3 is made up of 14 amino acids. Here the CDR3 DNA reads TGCAGCGTTAAACAGGGTGCTCAGACAGATACGCAGTATTTT. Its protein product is CSVKQGAQTDTQYF.

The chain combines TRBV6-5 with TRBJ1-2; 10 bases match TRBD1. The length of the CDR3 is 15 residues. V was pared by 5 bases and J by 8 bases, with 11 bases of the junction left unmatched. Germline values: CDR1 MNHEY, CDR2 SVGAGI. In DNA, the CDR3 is TGTGCCAGCAGTCTCGGGACAGGGGAAAAAGAAGGCTACACCTTC. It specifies CASSLGTGEKEGYTF.

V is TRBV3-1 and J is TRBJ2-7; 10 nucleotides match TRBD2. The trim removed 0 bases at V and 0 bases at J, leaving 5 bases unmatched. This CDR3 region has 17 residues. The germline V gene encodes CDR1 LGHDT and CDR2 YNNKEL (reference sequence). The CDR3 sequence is CASSQDHSGGFSYEQYF. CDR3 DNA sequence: TGTGCCAGCAGCCAAGATCATAGCGGGGGGTTCTCCTACGAGCAGTACTTC.

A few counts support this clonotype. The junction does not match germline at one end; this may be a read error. The CDR3 DNA follows: TGTGCCAGCAGCTTAGCCGGAGTCTGGACAGGCCAAGAAACCCAGTACTTC. Translation gives CASSLAGVWTGQETQYF. The chain has TRBV7-6 and TRBJ2-5; 7 bases agree with TRBD1. This CDR3 contains 17 residues. The germline V gene has CDR1 SGHVS and CDR2 FNYEAQ.

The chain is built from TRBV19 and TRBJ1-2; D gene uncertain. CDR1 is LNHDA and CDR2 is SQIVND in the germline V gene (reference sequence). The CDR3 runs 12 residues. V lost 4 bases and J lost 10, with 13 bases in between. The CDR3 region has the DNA TGTGCCAGTAGTACCGGACTCCCCCTCTACACCTTC. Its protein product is CASSTGLPLYTF.

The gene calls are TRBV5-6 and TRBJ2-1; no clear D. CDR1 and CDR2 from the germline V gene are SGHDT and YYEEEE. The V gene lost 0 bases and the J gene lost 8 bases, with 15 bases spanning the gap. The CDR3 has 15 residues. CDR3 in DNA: TGTGCCAGCAGCTTGGAGGGTATAGTGGTCCATGAGCAGTTCTTC. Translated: CASSLEGIVVHEQFF. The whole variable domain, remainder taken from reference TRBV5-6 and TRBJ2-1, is DAGVTQSPTHLIKTRGQQVTLRCSPKSGHDTVSWYQQALGQGPQFIFQYYEEEERQRGNFPDRFSGHQFPNYSSELNVNALLLGDSALYLCASSLEGIVVHEQFFGPGTRLTVL.

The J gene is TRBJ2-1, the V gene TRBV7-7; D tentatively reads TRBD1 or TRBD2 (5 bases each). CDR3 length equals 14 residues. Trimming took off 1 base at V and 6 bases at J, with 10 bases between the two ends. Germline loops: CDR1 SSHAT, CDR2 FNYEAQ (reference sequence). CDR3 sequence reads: CASSLDTGLNEQFF. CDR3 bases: TGTGCCAGCAGCTTAGACACGGGGCTCAATGAGCAGTTCTTC.

The CDR3 DNA reads TGTGCCAGCTTGGACCGGGCGGGTACCGGGGAGCAGTACTTC. It translates to CASLDRAGTGEQYF. The V call is TRBV19, the J call TRBJ2-7; TRBD2 might be the D (5 bases). Trimming cost V 9 bases and J 7 bases, with 22 bases left between them. The CDR3 runs 14 residues. The germline CDR1 and CDR2 sequences are LNHDA and SQIVND (reference sequence).

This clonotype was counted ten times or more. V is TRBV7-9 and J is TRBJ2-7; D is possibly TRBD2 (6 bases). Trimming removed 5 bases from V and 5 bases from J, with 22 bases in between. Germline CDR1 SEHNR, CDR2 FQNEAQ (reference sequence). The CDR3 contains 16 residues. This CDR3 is CASSPVTSTVWHEQYF. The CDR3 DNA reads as TGTGCCAGCAGCCCCGTCACTAGCACAGTATGGCACGAGCAGTACTTC.

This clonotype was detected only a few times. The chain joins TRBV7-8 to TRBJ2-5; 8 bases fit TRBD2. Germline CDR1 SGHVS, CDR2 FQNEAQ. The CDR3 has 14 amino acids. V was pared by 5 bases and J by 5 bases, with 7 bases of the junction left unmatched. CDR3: CASSPFGTRETQYF. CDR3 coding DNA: TGTGCCAGCAGCCCATTTGGGACTAGGGAGACCCAGTACTTC.

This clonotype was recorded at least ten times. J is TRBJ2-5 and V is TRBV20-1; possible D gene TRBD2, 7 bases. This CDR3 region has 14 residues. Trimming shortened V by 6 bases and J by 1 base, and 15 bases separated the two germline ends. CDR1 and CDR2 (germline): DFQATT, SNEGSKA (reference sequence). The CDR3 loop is CSASRGGRQETQYF. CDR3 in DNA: TGCAGTGCCTCAAGGGGGGGTCGCCAAGAGACCCAGTACTTC.

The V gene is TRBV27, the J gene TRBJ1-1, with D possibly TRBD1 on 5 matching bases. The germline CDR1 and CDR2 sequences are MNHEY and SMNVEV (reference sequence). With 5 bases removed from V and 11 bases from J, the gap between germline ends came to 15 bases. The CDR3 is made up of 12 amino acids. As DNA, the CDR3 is TGTGCCAGCAGTGCGGGGACCTCCGGGGCTTTCTTT. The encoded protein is CASSAGTSGAFF.

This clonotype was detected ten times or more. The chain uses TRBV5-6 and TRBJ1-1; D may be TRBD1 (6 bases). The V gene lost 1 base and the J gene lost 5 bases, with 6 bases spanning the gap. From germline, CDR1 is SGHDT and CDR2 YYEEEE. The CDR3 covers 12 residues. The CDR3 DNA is TGTGCCAGCAGCTTGAGGGGGACTGAAGCTTTCTTT. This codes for CASSLRGTEAFF.

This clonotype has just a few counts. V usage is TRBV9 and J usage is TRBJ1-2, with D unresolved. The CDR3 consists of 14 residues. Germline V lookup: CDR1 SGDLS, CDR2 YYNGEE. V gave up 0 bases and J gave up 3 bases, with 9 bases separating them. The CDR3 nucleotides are TGTGCCAGCAGCGTAGACGTAGCCGACTATGGCTACACCTTC. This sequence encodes CASSVDVADYGYTF. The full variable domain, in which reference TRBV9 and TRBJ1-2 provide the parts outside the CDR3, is DSGVTQTPKHLITATGQRVTLRCSPRSGDLSVYWYQQSLDQGLQFLIQYYNGEERAKGNILERFSAQQFPDLHSELNLSSLELGDSALYFCASSVDVADYGYTFGSGTRLTVV.